A single sample gave rise to the 24 T cell receptor beta chains below, sequenced in a study of beta chain features in type 1 diabetes. Every isolated RNA sample was fully reverse transcribed, so sequencing captured expressed TCRB transcripts. Profiling relied on immunoSEQ multiplex PCR, and the TCRdb table lists in-frame clones only, not all of them. Of 200,000 to 300,000 clones listed, more than 11% are singletons. Regarding the study as a whole: For Type 1 diabetes patients, all four CD4+ subsets carried TCRB CDR3s that were moderately but significantly shorter.

Antigens for these TCRs are unknown. Input material: naive CD4+ T cells from blood. These receptors originate from a man aged 25-45 years with type 1 diabetes.

The chain employs TRBV30 and TRBJ2-1; 7 bases are a match to TRBD2. The CDR3 has 19 amino acids. Per germline, CDR1 GTSNPN and CDR2 SVGIG (reference sequence). Trimming took 3 bases from V and 0 from J; bases not matched to a gene: 17. The CDR3 sequence: CAWRRQRDSILSSYNEQFF. The CDR3 coding sequence is TGTGCCTGGAGGAGGCAGCGGGACTCCATATTGAGCTCCTACAATGAGCAGTTCTTC.

The chain has TRBV7-6 and TRBJ1-2, with a weak D call TRBD1 (6 bases). CDR1 and CDR2 (germline): SGHVS, FNYEAQ. The CDR3 contains 13 residues. V lost 5 bases, J lost 8 bases, and 15 bases lay in between. The CDR3 DNA reads TGTGCCAGCAGCACTGGGACATTTGGGGGCTACACCTTC. Translated: CASSTGTFGGYTF.

This clone was counted only a few times. Other nucleotide sequences in the sample specify the same CDR3. The genes are TRBV2 and TRBJ1-5, with D possibly being TRBD1 (6 bases). Germline V gene sequence: CDR1 SNHLY, CDR2 FYNNEI. CDR3 size: 13 residues. V was shortened by 6 bases and J by 4 bases, with 10 bases between the two germline ends. The DNA for the CDR3 is TGTGCCAGCAGGCCAACAGGGAATCAGCCCCAGCATTTT. This translates into CASRPTGNQPQHF.

This clone was detected only a few times. The J gene is TRBJ2-1, the V gene TRBV5-4, with a possible D match to TRBD1 (6 bases). The CDR3 is 15 residues long. In germline, CDR1 is SGHNT, CDR2 YYREEE (reference sequence). Trimming left V 3 bases short and J 4 bases short, with 14 bases between. The CDR3 nucleotides read TGTGCCAGCAGCTCCCCGCGGACAGATTACAATGAGCAGTTCTTC. Protein: CASSSPRTDYNEQFF.

The chain carries TRBV7-9 and TRBJ2-7; D is uncertain. Per the germline V gene, CDR1 is SEHNR and CDR2 is FQNEAQ (reference sequence). CDR3 length equals 12 residues. V shed 11 bases and J shed 4 bases, with 15 bases lying between them. The CDR3 sequence is CASGRIGYEQYF. The CDR3 DNA reads TGTGCCTCCGGCCGAATCGGGTACGAGCAGTACTTC.

This clone was seen more than once but under ten times. The chain combines TRBV2 with TRBJ2-1, with D maybe TRBD1 (6 bases). Germline values: CDR1 SNHLY, CDR2 FYNNEI. The V end was cut by 6 bases, the J end by 2 bases, with 14 bases between. The CDR3 sequence is 15 residues long. The CDR3 loop reads CASRLLGATYNEQFF. DNA of the CDR3: TGTGCCAGCAGACTACTGGGGGCAACCTACAATGAGCAGTTCTTC.

This clone was observed a few times. J is TRBJ2-5 and V is TRBV7-9; D uncertain. Trimming took off 2 bases at V and 0 bases at J, with 10 bases between the two ends. Germline V gives CDR1 SEHNR, CDR2 FQNEAQ (reference sequence). The CDR3 is 15 residues long. This CDR3 reads CASSLWSQNQETQYF. CDR3 sequence (DNA): TGTGCCAGCAGCTTATGGTCCCAGAACCAAGAGACCCAGTACTTC.

The J gene is TRBJ1-2, the V gene TRBV14, with 7 positions matching TRBD1. V lost 2 bases, J lost 2 bases, and 5 bases stayed unmatched. The CDR3 is 15 amino acids. CDR1 is SGHDN, CDR2 FVKESK, per germline. CDR3 sequence (DNA): TGTGCCAGCAGCCAAACAGGGGAGTCCAACTATGGCTACACCTTC. Translated: CASSQTGESNYGYTF.

V gene TRBV27 combines with J gene TRBJ2-7, with 8 bases that match TRBD2. The ends lost 0 bases at V and 3 bases at J; junction bases unmatched: 4. In germline, CDR1 is MNHEY, CDR2 SMNVEV (reference sequence). CDR3 length: 15 amino acids. The DNA for the CDR3 is TGTGCCAGCAGTTTATCGATGCGGGGGGACTACGAGCAGTACTTC. This gives the protein CASSLSMRGDYEQYF.

This clone showed up just a few times. V is TRBV7-9 and J is TRBJ1-1; D not resolved. The CDR3 covers 14 residues. V dropped 0 bases and J dropped 1 base, with 6 bases sitting between them. Germline lookup yields CDR1 SEHNR and CDR2 FQNEAQ (reference sequence). CDR3 region: CASSLATENTEAFF. CDR3 sequence (DNA): TGTGCCAGCAGCTTAGCCACAGAGAACACTGAAGCTTTCTTT. The full variable domain, rest sourced from reference TRBV7-9 and TRBJ1-1, is DTGVSQNPRHKITKRGQNVTFRCDPISEHNRLYWYRQTLGQGPEFLTYFQNEAQLEKSRLLSDRFSAERPKGSFSTLEIQRTEQGDSAMYLCASSLATENTEAFFGQGTRLTVV.

This chain connects TRBV18 to TRBJ2-7; TRBD2 is a possible D gene (6 bases). Trimming took 2 bases from V and 0 from J, leaving 14 bases between them. Germline lookup yields CDR1 KGHSH and CDR2 LQKENI. The CDR3 sequence is 16 residues long. The CDR3 coding sequence is TGTGCCAGCTCACCATCGGTAGCGGCGAGCTCCTACGAGCAGTACTTC. Translated: CASSPSVAASSYEQYF.

This clone was seen a single time. This sequence joins TRBV9 and TRBJ1-2; possibly TRBD1 for D (5 bases). V shed 0 bases and J shed 4 bases, with 22 bases lying between them. The CDR3 has 18 amino acids. Germline loops: CDR1 SGDLS, CDR2 YYNGEE. This chain's CDR3 is CASSVDGGQSKGSYGYTF. The CDR3, as DNA: TGTGCCAGCAGCGTAGATGGCGGCCAGTCCAAGGGGTCCTATGGCTACACCTTC.

The genes are TRBV7-6 and TRBJ2-7; 7 nucleotides agree with TRBD2. The CDR3 contains 14 residues. After removal of 5 bases from V and 2 bases from J, the junction contained 6 bases not matched to a gene. The germline gives CDR1 SGHVS, CDR2 FNYEAQ. CDR3 nucleotides: TGTGCCAGCAGCCCCGGGACTACTCCCTACGAGCAGTACTTC. Its translation is CASSPGTTPYEQYF. Full variable domain (remainder filled in from reference TRBV7-6 and TRBJ2-7): GAGVSQSPRYKVTKRGQDVALRCDPISGHVSLYWYRQALGQGPEFLTYFNYEAQQDKSGLPNDRFSAERPEGSISTLTIQRTEQRDSAMYRCASSPGTTPYEQYFGPGTRLTVT.

This clone appeared a few times. The rearrangement links TRBV28 to TRBJ2-7; D might be TRBD1 (6 bases). Between the trimmed V and J ends, which lost 5 bases and 4 bases, there was a span of 24 bases. Germline V lookup: CDR1 MDHEN, CDR2 SYDVKM. The CDR3 extends over 17 amino acids. The CDR3 DNA reads TGTGCCAGCAGTCTTGAGGGCCGAGGACAGAGATTTTACGAGCAGTACTTC. Its translation: CASSLEGRGQRFYEQYF.

This clone has more than one count but fewer than ten. The chain employs TRBV4-1 and TRBJ1-1, with D possibly being TRBD1 (6 bases). The CDR3 runs 13 residues. V lost 0 bases, J lost 8 bases, and 10 bases lay in between. Germline CDR1 is MGHRA and CDR2 is YSYEKL. CDR3 in amino acids: CASSQDRGTEAFF. The CDR3 DNA reads TGCGCCAGCAGCCAAGATAGGGGGACGGAAGCTTTCTTT.

The chain has TRBV27 and TRBJ1-2, with 7 bases matching TRBD1. Per germline, CDR1 MNHEY and CDR2 SMNVEV (reference sequence). The CDR3 is made up of 15 amino acids. J was trimmed by 4 bases and V by 6 bases; bases with no gene match: 11. The CDR3 region has the DNA TGTGCCAGCAGCTCAGACGCGACAGGGAGCTATGGCTACACCTTC. As protein: CASSSDATGSYGYTF.

DNA of the CDR3: TGTGCCAGCAGTATACCTGCTATGATGAACACTGAAGCTTTCTTT. Protein sequence: CASSIPAMMNTEAFF. The J gene is TRBJ1-1, the V gene TRBV2; D gene unclear. Germline values: CDR1 SNHLY, CDR2 FYNNEI. The CDR3 covers 15 residues. Trimming cost V 5 bases and J 0 bases, with 13 bases left between them.

This clone was found a few times. The V gene is TRBV5-1, the J gene TRBJ2-1; TRBD2 matches 14 bases. Germline trimming cut 9 bases from V and 5 bases from J; bases unmatched to any gene: 4. Germline V gene data show CDR1 as SGHRS and CDR2 as YFSETQ. This CDR3 has 14 amino acids. CDR3 nucleotides: TGCGCCACCTCGACTAGCGGGAGGGACAATGAGCAGTTCTTC. Protein sequence: CATSTSGRDNEQFF.

There are a few counts of this clone. In the same sample, other DNA sequences code for this CDR3. The chain joins TRBV18 to TRBJ1-5, with D uncertain. V was pared by 3 bases and J by 4 bases, with 7 bases between. In germline, CDR1 is KGHSH, CDR2 LQKENI. There are 13 residues in the CDR3. Written as DNA, the CDR3 is TGTGCCAGCTCACCCGGAGAGAATCAGCCCCAGCATTTT. Protein: CASSPGENQPQHF.

This clone came up a few times. V and J are TRBV29-1 and TRBJ1-1; 8 bases match TRBD1. Unmatched junction bases numbered 5, after V lost 1 base and J lost 4 bases. The CDR3 is 14 amino acids. The germline V gene encodes CDR1 SQVTM and CDR2 ANQGSEA. The CDR3 DNA reads TGCAGCGTTGAAGGGACAGGGCTGGGCACTGAAGCTTTCTTT. The encoded protein is CSVEGTGLGTEAFF.

This clone showed up just a few times. This sequence joins TRBV30 and TRBJ2-1, with a possible D match to TRBD2 (5 bases). Trimming stripped 0 bases from V and 9 bases from J, with 12 bases between. The CDR3 covers 13 residues. The germline V gene encodes CDR1 GTSNPN and CDR2 SVGIG (reference sequence). Written as DNA, the CDR3 is TGTGCCTGGAGTGTAACGGGGAGCGGTGAGCAGTTCTTC. Its protein product is CAWSVTGSGEQFF.

The chain carries TRBV19 and TRBJ2-3; 7 nucleotides match TRBD2. CDR1 LNHDA and CDR2 SQIVND come from the germline V gene (reference sequence). V lost 4 bases and J lost 5; bases outside the gene matches: 9. CDR3 length equals 15 residues. The CDR3 spells CASSRLAQRGDTQYF. The CDR3 bases are TGTGCCAGTAGTAGACTAGCACAGAGGGGAGATACGCAGTATTTT. Drawing the rest from reference TRBV19 and TRBJ2-3, the complete variable domain is DGGITQSPKYLFRKEGQNVTLSCEQNLNHDAMYWYRQDPGQGLRLIYYSQIVNDFQKGDIAEGYSVSREKKESFPLTVTSAQKNPTAFYLCASSRLAQRGDTQYFGPGTRLTVL.

The chain couples TRBV7-9 to TRBJ2-2, with TRBD2 identical over 10 bases. The CDR3 is made up of 16 amino acids. Germline V CDR1 and CDR2: SEHNR, FQNEAQ (reference sequence). Trimming cost V 2 bases and J 7 bases; bases outside gene matches: 7. This CDR3 reads CASSLTAGGRGGELFF. In DNA, the CDR3 is TGTGCCAGCAGCTTAACAGCGGGGGGGCGCGGCGGGGAGCTGTTTTTT. Using reference TRBV7-9 and TRBJ2-2 for the parts outside the CDR3, the full variable domain is DTGVSQNPRHKITKRGQNVTFRCDPISEHNRLYWYRQTLGQGPEFLTYFQNEAQLEKSRLLSDRFSAERPKGSFSTLEIQRTEQGDSAMYLCASSLTAGGRGGELFFGEGSRLTVL.

The chain combines TRBV6-4 with TRBJ2-5; TRBD2 agrees at 9 bases. The CDR3 has 15 residues. V dropped 3 bases and J dropped 0; count of bases not matched to a gene: 2. The germline V gene encodes CDR1 MRHNA and CDR2 SNTAGT. The DNA of the CDR3 is TGTGCCAGCAGTGAGACTAGCGGATACCAAGAGACCCAGTACTTC. Translating gives CASSETSGYQETQYF.